The rows below give T cell receptor beta chains drawn from one sample of a study of control samples from healthy donors and cancer patients. Clones were sequenced by immunoSEQ multiplex PCR, and TCRdb holds only the in-frame ones, with some missing. The sample lists about 130,000 clones, approximately 90% seen once, with about 2.2% in the top ten. The sample comprised blood. The receptors derive from a woman in her forties or fifties in good health. CDR3s include the opening cysteine and the closing phenylalanine or tryptophan. The order of the fields is clone size, J gene, D gene, V gene, CDR3 protein, CDR3 DNA. The D gene is left open where the match is weak. Where a row states a size, it is once, few, many or the class of an expanded clone; other rows omit it.

NA | TRBJ2-7 | NA | TRBV30 | CAQGSGTSYEQYF | TGTGCCCAAGGTTCGGGGACCTCGTACGAGCAGTACTTC
NA | TRBJ2-7 | NA | TRBV27 | CASSFSRGTKEQYF | TGTGCCAGCAGTTTCTCCAGAGGGACCAAAGAGCAGTACTTC
NA | TRBJ2-7 | TRBD2 | TRBV19 | CASSPVAGVNYEQYF | TGTGCCAGTAGTCCGGTAGCGGGGGTAAACTACGAGCAGTACTTC
NA | TRBJ2-6 | TRBD1 | TRBV2 | CASSDGQGSGANVLTF | TGTGCCAGCAGTGACGGACAGGGTAGTGGGGCCAACGTCCTGACTTTC
NA | TRBJ1-2 | NA | TRBV19 | CASSGYGYTF | TGTGCCAGTAGCGGCTATGGCTACACCTTC
once | TRBJ2-1 | TRBD2 | TRBV19 | CASSPSGISYNEQFF | TGTGCCAGTAGTCCGAGCGGGATATCCTACAATGAGCAGTTCTTC
NA | TRBJ2-3 | NA | TRBV20-1 | CSATTDTQYF | TGCAGTGCTACCACAGATACGCAGTATTTT
NA | TRBJ2-3 | NA | TRBV28 | CASSSGQTDTQYF | TGTGCCAGCAGTTCAGGGCAAACAGATACGCAGTATTTT
NA | TRBJ2-2 | NA | TRBV29-1 | CSVGDGELFF | TGCAGCGTTGGAGACGGGGAGCTGTTTTTT
once | TRBJ2-1 | NA | TRBV30 | CAWSVRGSFYNEQFF | TGTGCCTGGAGTGTTCGTGGGAGTTTCTACAATGAGCAGTTCTTC
NA | TRBJ2-3 | NA | TRBV5-4 | CASSLDGTDTQYF | TGTGCCAGCAGCTTGGACGGCACAGATACGCAGTATTTT
NA | TRBJ2-2 | TRBD1 | TRBV11-2 | CASSLGDRPTGELFF | TGTGCCAGCAGCTTAGGGGACAGACCCACCGGGGAGCTGTTTTTT
NA | TRBJ2-7 | TRBD1 | TRBV3-1/TRBV3-2 | CASSQLTGGGYEQYF | TGTGCCAGCAGCCAGTTGACAGGGGGGGGCTACGAGCAGTACTTC
NA | TRBJ2-7 | NA | TRBV5-4 | CASSSRVTYEQYF | TGTGCCAGCAGCTCACGGGTAACCTACGAGCAGTACTTC